The rows below give T cell receptor beta chains drawn from one sample of a study of blood T cell repertoires in COVID-19. The data were produced by immunoSEQ multiplex PCR, yet TCRdb's version contains in-frame clones alone and is incomplete. Of about 50,000 clones listed, approximately 84% are singletons. The sequencing input was peripheral blood. These receptors all come from a woman of 80 years or more with COVID-19, enrolled during active disease. The CDR3 runs from the conserved cysteine through the conserved F or W. Each record gives: V gene, D gene, clone size, J gene, CDR3 DNA, CDR3 protein. A D gene is named only where the DNA matches it firmly. Clone size is not always given. Where it is, it says once, few, many or a class for expanded clones.

TRBV2	-	-	TRBJ2-5	TGTGCCAGCAGTCAACAGGGACGGCGGTGGGAGACCCAGTACTTC	CASSQQGRRWETQYF
TRBV27	TRBD2	-	TRBJ2-7	TGTGCCAGCAGTTTTAGTAGCGGGAGATTCTACGAGCAGTACTTC	CASSFSSGRFYEQYF
TRBV6-5	-	-	TRBJ1-5	TGTGCCAGCAGTTACTCGCAGTATAGCAATCAGCCCCAGCATTTT	CASSYSQYSNQPQHF
TRBV18	TRBD1	once	TRBJ1-4	TGTGCCAGCTCACTGGACAGGGGGAGTGAAAAACTGTTTTTT	CASSLDRGSEKLFF
TRBV5-4	TRBD1	few	TRBJ1-4	TGTGCCAGCAGTCCGGGACAGGGAGGTGAAAAACTGTTTTTT	CASSPGQGGEKLFF
TRBV19	-	-	TRBJ1-2	TGTGCCAGTAGTATAGCAAGGAGGGGCAGCGGCTACACCTTC	CASSIARRGSGYTF
TRBV6-5	TRBD1	-	TRBJ1-4	TGTGCCACCAGGTCAGGGGGCGGTGAAAAACTGTTTTTT	CATRSGGGEKLFF
TRBV6-5	TRBD1	few	TRBJ1-2	TGTGCCAGCAGTCCTAGGGGGCTCAACTATGGCTACACCTTC	CASSPRGLNYGYTF
TRBV28	-	-	TRBJ1-6	TGTGCCAGCAGTTTAGAGGGCGCACCCCTCCACTTT	CASSLEGAPLHF
TRBV19	-	-	TRBJ1-5	TGTGCCAGTAGTATAGCGGGGGTGGTCAATCAGCCCCAGCATTTT	CASSIAGVVNQPQHF
TRBV6-6	TRBD1	-	TRBJ1-1	TGTGCCAGCAGTCACACCTCAGGGGGCCGGGGGAACACTGAAGCTTTCTTT	CASSHTSGGRGNTEAFF
TRBV28	TRBD1	-	TRBJ2-3	TGTGCCAGCAGTTCATGGACAGGGGTCACAGATACGCAGTATTTT	CASSSWTGVTDTQYF
TRBV24-1	-	-	TRBJ1-5	TGTGCCACCAGTGTCGGGGGAGCCGGCAATCAGCCCCAGCATTTT	CATSVGGAGNQPQHF
TRBV5-1	TRBD1	-	TRBJ1-2	TGCGCCAGCAGCGCCTCAGCCCGGGACAGGGGTTTTGGGGGGAACTATGGCTACACCTTC	CASSASARDRGFGGNYGYTF
TRBV7-2	TRBD1	-	TRBJ1-3	TGTGCCAGCAGCTCCGCTCTAACAGGGGGCAACTCTGGAAACACCATATATTTT	CASSSALTGGNSGNTIYF
TRBV28	-	once	TRBJ1-5	TGTGCCAGCAGGAGGGATAATCAGCCCCAGCATTTT	CASRRDNQPQHF
TRBV5-6	-	few	TRBJ2-3	TGTGCCAGCAGCTTCGGAACAGAGTATACGCAGTATTTT	CASSFGTEYTQYF
TRBV6-5	-	-	TRBJ1-6	TGTGCCAGCATGAGGGTCGATGGTAATTCACCCCTCCACTTT	CASMRVDGNSPLHF
TRBV2	-	-	TRBJ1-2	TGTGCCAGCACCCCGACAGAGAACTATGGCTACACCTTC	CASTPTENYGYTF
TRBV3-1/TRBV3-2	-	-	TRBJ2-3	TGTGCCAGCAGACGTGGGCTGCTAGCAACTAGCACAGATACGCAGTATTTT	CASRRGLLATSTDTQYF
TRBV5-1	TRBD2	-	TRBJ2-3	TGCGCCAGCCGAAATACACCGGGGGGAAGGGAGGAAGATACGCAGTATTTT	CASRNTPGGREEDTQYF
TRBV18	TRBD2	-	TRBJ2-7	TGTGCCAGCTCACCTCTCCTGACTAGCGAGTGGATAGAGCAGTACTTC	CASSPLLTSEWIEQYF
TRBV18	-	-	TRBJ1-5	TGTGCCAGCTCACCACCTAGGCCCGACACTGATCAGCCCCAGCATTTT	CASSPPRPDTDQPQHF
TRBV29-1	-	-	TRBJ2-7	TGCAGCGTAAACCGGGGTTCCTACGAGCAGTACTTC	CSVNRGSYEQYF
TRBV11-2	TRBD1	-	TRBJ1-2	TGTGCCAGCAGTCCCGGGACAGGGCTTGGCTACACCTTC	CASSPGTGLGYTF
TRBV5-1	-	-	TRBJ2-5	TGCGCCAGCAGCTTACAGATGTACCAAGAGACCCAGTACTTC	CASSLQMYQETQYF
TRBV19	TRBD1	-	TRBJ1-1	TGTGCCAGTAGCATCCTTCGGACAGGGAGCACTGAAGCTTTCTTT	CASSILRTGSTEAFF
TRBV28	TRBD1	-	TRBJ2-7	TGTGCCAGCAGCCCCGGACAGGGGCGAACCTACGAGCAGTACTTC	CASSPGQGRTYEQYF
TRBV27	TRBD1	-	TRBJ1-5	TGTGCCAGCAGACCCTTGGGACAGGGAAACAATCAGCCCCAGCATTTT	CASRPLGQGNNQPQHF
TRBV7-9	-	-	TRBJ1-2	TGTGCCAGCAGCCAAGTGGGGCTCAGCTATGGCTACACCTTC	CASSQVGLSYGYTF
TRBV11-2	-	-	TRBJ1-4	TGTGCCAGCAGCTTCTCCTCGGGATACGGCGAAAAACTGTTTTTT	CASSFSSGYGEKLFF
TRBV7-2	TRBD2	-	TRBJ2-7	TGTGCCAGCAGCTTAGAGCGGGGGTCCTACGAGCAGTACTTC	CASSLERGSYEQYF
TRBV19	TRBD2	once	TRBJ2-5	TGTGCCAGTAGGCCCATGGGACTAGCGGGAGGGCAAGAGACCCAGTACTTC	CASRPMGLAGGQETQYF
TRBV2	TRBD2	-	TRBJ2-1	TGTGCCAGCAGGGCGGAGGCGGGAGTCCCGTACAATGAGCAGTTCTTC	CASRAEAGVPYNEQFF
TRBV11-2	-	medium-sized	TRBJ2-7	TGTGCCAGCAGCTTTGTGGCGGGGATGAACGAGCAGTACTTC	CASSFVAGMNEQYF
TRBV28	-	-	TRBJ1-5	TGTGCCAGCAGTCGCCTGGGCCTCAATCAGCCCCAGCATTTT	CASSRLGLNQPQHF
TRBV5-1	-	-	TRBJ2-7	TGCGCCAGCAGCTTGGCCGCCGGGACAACTCCCTACGAGCAGTACTTC	CASSLAAGTTPYEQYF
TRBV28	TRBD1	-	TRBJ1-5	TGTGCCAGCAGTCCACGAGGGACAGGAGGTTTCAATCAGCCCCAGCATTTT	CASSPRGTGGFNQPQHF
TRBV6-6	TRBD1	-	TRBJ2-7	TGTGCCAGCAGGCCACATCCGGGACAGCCGAGCTACGAGCAGTACTTC	CASRPHPGQPSYEQYF
TRBV6-4	TRBD1	-	TRBJ1-1	TGTGCCAGCAGGAGGACAGGGGATACTGAAGCTTTCTTT	CASRRTGDTEAFF